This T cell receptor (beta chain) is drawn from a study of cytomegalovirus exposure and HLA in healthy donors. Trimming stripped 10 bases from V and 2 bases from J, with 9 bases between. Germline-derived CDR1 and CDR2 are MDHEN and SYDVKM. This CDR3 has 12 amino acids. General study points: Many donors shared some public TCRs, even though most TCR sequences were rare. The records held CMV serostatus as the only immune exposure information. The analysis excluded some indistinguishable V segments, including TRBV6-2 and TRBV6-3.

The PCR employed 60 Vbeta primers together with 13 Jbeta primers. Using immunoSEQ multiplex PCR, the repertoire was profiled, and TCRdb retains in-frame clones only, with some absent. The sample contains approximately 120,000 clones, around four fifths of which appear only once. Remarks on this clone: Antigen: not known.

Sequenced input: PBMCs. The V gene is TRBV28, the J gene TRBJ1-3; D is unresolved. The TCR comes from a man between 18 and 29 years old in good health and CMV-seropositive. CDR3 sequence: CAIPQPGNTIYF. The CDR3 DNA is TGTGCCATCCCACAGCCTGGAAACACCATATATTTT.